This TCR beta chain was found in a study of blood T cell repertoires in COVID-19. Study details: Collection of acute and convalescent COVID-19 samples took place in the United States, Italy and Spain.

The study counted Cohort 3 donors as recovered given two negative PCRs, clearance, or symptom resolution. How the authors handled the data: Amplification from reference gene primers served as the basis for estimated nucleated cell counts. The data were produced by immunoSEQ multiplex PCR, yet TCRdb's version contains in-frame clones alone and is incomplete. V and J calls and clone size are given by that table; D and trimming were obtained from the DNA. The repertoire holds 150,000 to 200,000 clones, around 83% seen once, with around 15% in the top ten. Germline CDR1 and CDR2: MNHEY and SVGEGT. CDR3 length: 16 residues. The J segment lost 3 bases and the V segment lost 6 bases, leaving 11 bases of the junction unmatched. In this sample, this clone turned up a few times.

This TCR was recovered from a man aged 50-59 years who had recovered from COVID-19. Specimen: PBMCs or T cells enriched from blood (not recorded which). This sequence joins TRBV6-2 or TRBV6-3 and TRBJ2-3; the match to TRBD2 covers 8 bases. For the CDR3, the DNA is TGTGCCAGCAGCTCCGGACTGGGACTAGGAACAGATACGCAGTATTTT. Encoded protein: CASSSGLGLGTDTQYF.